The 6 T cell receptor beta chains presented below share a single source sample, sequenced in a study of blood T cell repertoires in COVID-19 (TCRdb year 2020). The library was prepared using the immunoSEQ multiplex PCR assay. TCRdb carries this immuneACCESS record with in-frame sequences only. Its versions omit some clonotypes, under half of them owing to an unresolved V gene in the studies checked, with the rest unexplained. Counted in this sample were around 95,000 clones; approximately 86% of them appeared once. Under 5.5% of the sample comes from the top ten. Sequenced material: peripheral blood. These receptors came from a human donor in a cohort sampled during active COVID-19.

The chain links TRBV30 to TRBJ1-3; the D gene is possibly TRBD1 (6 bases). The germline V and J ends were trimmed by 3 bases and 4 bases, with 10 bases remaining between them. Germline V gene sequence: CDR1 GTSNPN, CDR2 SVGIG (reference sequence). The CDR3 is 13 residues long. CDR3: CAWRQGLGNTIYF. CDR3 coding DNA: TGTGCCTGGAGACAGGGTTTGGGAAACACCATATATTTT.

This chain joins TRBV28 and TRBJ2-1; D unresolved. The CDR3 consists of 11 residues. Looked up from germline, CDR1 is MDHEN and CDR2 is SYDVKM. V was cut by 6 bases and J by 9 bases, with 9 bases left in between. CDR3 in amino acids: CASSSPGEQFF. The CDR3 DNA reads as TGTGCCAGCAGCTCCCCGGGTGAGCAGTTCTTC. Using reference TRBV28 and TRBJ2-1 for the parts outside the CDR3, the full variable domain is DVKVTQSSRYLVKRTGEKVFLECVQDMDHENMFWYRQDPGLGLRLIYFSYDVKMKEKGDIPEGYSVSREKKERFSLILESASTNQTSMYLCASSSPGEQFFGPGTRLTVL.

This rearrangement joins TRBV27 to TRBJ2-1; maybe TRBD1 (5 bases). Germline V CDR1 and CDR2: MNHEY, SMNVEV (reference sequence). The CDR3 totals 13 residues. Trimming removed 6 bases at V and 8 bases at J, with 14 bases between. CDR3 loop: CASRSIGVDEQFF. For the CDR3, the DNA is TGTGCCAGCAGAAGTATAGGGGTTGATGAGCAGTTCTTC.

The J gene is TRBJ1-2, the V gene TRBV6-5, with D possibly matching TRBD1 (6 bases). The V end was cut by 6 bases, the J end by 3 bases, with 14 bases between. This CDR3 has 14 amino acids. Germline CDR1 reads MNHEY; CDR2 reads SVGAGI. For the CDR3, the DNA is TGTGCCAGCAGCCCCAGGGGCCGCTACTATGGCTACACCTTC. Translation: CASSPRGRYYGYTF.

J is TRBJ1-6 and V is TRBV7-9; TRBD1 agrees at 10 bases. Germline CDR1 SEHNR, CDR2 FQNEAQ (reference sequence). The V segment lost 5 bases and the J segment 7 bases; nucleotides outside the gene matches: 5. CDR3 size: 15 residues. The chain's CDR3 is CASSPTGQGNSPLHF. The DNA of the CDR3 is TGTGCCAGCAGCCCCACGGGACAGGGGAATTCACCCCTCCACTTT.

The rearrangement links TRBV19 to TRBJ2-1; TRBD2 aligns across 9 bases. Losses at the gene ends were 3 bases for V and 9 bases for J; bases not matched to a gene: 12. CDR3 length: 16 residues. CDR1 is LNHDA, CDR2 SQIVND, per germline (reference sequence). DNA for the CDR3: TGTGCCAGTAGTATCGATGTTGGCGGGAGGGCCGGTGAGCAGTTCTTC. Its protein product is CASSIDVGGRAGEQFF.